The T cell receptor beta chain described here comes from a study of blood T cells in healthy people across ages. Study-level background: Per two T cells, about one barcoded beta molecule was captured through template switching. Study outcomes and limitations: The authors considered diversity estimates from one million T cells to be underestimates. Age brought a roughly linear fall in TCR beta diversity measured per million T cells.

With V trimmed by 4 bases and J by 8 bases, 2 bases remained unmatched. Germline CDR1 is SNHLY and CDR2 is FYNNEI. This CDR3 is built from 14 residues. A note on this clonotype: The antigen is not known.

Alongside a J-beta primer mix, a sample-barcoded 5' primer served in a second PCR lasting 7 to 11 cycles. TCRdb analysed the 5' RACE reads with MiXCR anew, one entry per CDR3 protein. The sample has approximately 1.5 million distinct CDR3 sequences, under 55% seen once. This TCR was recovered from a woman under 30 in good health. The material sequenced was blood. The rearrangement links TRBV2 to TRBJ2-2, with 12 bases aligning to TRBD2. CDR3 in amino acids: CASSGLAGEGELFF. The CDR3 DNA reads as TGTGCCAGCAGTGGACTAGCGGGAGAAGGGGAGCTGTTTTTT.